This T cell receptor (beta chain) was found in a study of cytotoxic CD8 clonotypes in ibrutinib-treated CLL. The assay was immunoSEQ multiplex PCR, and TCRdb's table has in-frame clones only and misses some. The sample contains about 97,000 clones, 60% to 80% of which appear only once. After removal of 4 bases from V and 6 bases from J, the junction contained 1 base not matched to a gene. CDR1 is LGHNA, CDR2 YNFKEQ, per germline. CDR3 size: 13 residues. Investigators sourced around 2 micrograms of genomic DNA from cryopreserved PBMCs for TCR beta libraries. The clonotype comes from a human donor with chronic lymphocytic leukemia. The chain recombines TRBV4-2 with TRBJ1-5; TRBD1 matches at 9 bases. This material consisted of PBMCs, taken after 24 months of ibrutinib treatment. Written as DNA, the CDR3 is TGTGCCAGCAGCCGGGACAGGGTTCAGCCCCAGCATTTT. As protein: CASSRDRVQPQHF.